The sequence of this TCR beta chain was determined in a study of blood T cell repertoires in COVID-19. Study-level information: The cDNA or gDNA used as material had been derived from T cells, B-cell-depleted T cells, or PBMCs.

Original handling: Amplification of reference gene primers provided the estimated nucleated cell counts. Measured with immunoSEQ multiplex PCR; TCRdb has only the in-frame clones, and not every one. V and J calls and clone size are given by that table; D and trimming were obtained from the DNA. The profile shows roughly 90,000 clones, approximately 89% of them singletons. This TCR came from a man in his fifties or sixties with acute or convalescent COVID-19. Sequences were obtained from peripheral blood.

The DNA of the CDR3 is TGTGCCAGTAGCGTCACAGGGTCAGCTAATGAAAAACTGTTTTTT. Translation: CASSVTGSANEKLFF. V is TRBV19 and J is TRBJ1-4; possibly TRBD1 for D (6 bases). This CDR3 contains 15 residues. Germline lookup yields CDR1 LNHDA and CDR2 SQIVND (reference sequence). The V end was cut by 6 bases, the J end by 3 bases, with 14 bases between.